The 25 T cell receptor beta chains below come from one sample, sequenced in a study of blood T cell repertoires in COVID-19. Data came from immunoSEQ multiplex PCR; TCRdb stores just in-frame clones and leaves some out. Here the sample spans about half a million clones, approximately 83% being singletons. Material: peripheral blood. Receptor source: a human donor in a cohort sampled during active COVID-19.

This chain links TRBV28 with TRBJ1-5; D is perhaps TRBD1 (6 bases). There are 17 residues in the CDR3. The germline V gene has CDR1 MDHEN and CDR2 SYDVKM. V was cut by 5 bases and J by 2 bases, with 19 bases left in between. CDR3 bases: TGTGCCAGCAGTGACCTAACAGGGAATAGAGGCAATCAGCCCCAGCATTTT. This sequence encodes CASSDLTGNRGNQPQHF.

The V gene is TRBV18, the J gene TRBJ1-1; 9 bases match TRBD1. This CDR3 spans 16 amino acids. The germline gives CDR1 KGHSH, CDR2 LQKENI. V dropped 3 bases and J dropped 5; count of bases not matched to a gene: 10. The CDR3 here is CASSPVGQGGITEAFF. CDR3 nucleotide sequence: TGTGCCAGCTCACCGGTGGGACAGGGAGGCATAACTGAAGCTTTCTTT.

This rearrangement joins TRBV27 to TRBJ2-1; 7 nucleotides align to TRBD1. The germline V gene has CDR1 MNHEY and CDR2 SMNVEV (reference sequence). The CDR3 length is 16 residues. With V trimmed by 4 bases and J by 5 bases, 11 bases remained unmatched. CDR3 sequence reads: CASSSYDRDGDNEQFF. In DNA, the CDR3 is TGTGCCAGCAGTTCATACGACAGGGACGGGGACAATGAGCAGTTCTTC.

The chain combines TRBV5-5 with TRBJ2-7; D perhaps matches TRBD1 (5 bases). Germline V gene data show CDR1 as SGHKS and CDR2 as YYEKEE (reference sequence). The CDR3 is 14 residues long. Trimming stripped 1 base from V and 0 bases from J, with 8 bases between. CDR3 amino acids: CASSLPGISYEQYF. The CDR3 DNA is TGTGCCAGCAGCTTGCCAGGGATCTCCTACGAGCAGTACTTC.

In DNA form, the CDR3 reads TGTGCCTGGAGCGTAAGAGCTTGGGACTATTCCTACGAGCAGTACTTC. Protein sequence: CAWSVRAWDYSYEQYF. The J gene is TRBJ2-7, the V gene TRBV30; 7 bases map to TRBD2. The CDR3 is made up of 16 amino acids. V lost 3 bases to trimming and J lost 1 base; unmatched junction nucleotides: 12. Germline V gene sequence: CDR1 GTSNPN, CDR2 SVGIG (reference sequence).

The V gene is TRBV3-1 (or the pseudogene TRBV3-2), the J gene TRBJ1-3, with a tentative D call TRBD1 (5 bases). The CDR3 loop spans 16 amino acids. CDR1 and CDR2 from the germline V gene are LGHDT and YNNKEL (reference sequence). The germline V and J ends were trimmed by 4 bases and 2 bases, with 15 bases remaining between them. The CDR3 sequence is CASSPSGGYPGNTIYF. The CDR3 DNA reads TGTGCCAGCAGCCCCTCCGGGGGGTATCCTGGAAACACCATATATTTT.

This clone has only a few counts. J is TRBJ1-2 and V is TRBV7-3, with D hard to call. V gave up 6 bases and J gave up 8 bases, with 19 bases separating them. This CDR3 region has 14 residues. The germline V gene has CDR1 SGHTA and CDR2 FQGTGA. CDR3 sequence (DNA): TGTGCCAGCAGTCAGGCGTCTTCCGGGAGAGGCTACACCTTC. This translates into CASSQASSGRGYTF.

The genes are TRBV25-1 and TRBJ2-7, with D perhaps matching TRBD1 (6 bases). The CDR3 covers 13 residues. The germline V and J ends were trimmed by 2 bases and 8 bases, with 13 bases remaining between them. CDR1 and CDR2 (germline): MGHDK, SYGVNS. This CDR3 is CASSEGWQGKQYF. The CDR3 DNA reads TGTGCCAGCAGTGAAGGATGGCAGGGGAAGCAGTACTTC.

This clone was recorded once. This chain's CDR3 is CASSMGQVDYGYTF. The CDR3 nucleotides are TGTGCCAGTAGTATGGGACAGGTGGACTATGGCTACACCTTC. V usage is TRBV19 and J usage is TRBJ1-2; 8 nucleotides match TRBD1. The CDR3 runs 14 residues. The ends lost 3 bases at V and 3 bases at J; junction bases unmatched: 3. From germline, CDR1 is LNHDA and CDR2 SQIVND (reference sequence).

This sequence joins TRBV4-3 and TRBJ2-1, with TRBD2 matching 8 bases. After removal of 4 bases from V and 5 bases from J, the junction contained 7 bases not matched to a gene. This CDR3 contains 15 residues. CDR1 is LGHNA, CDR2 YSLEER, per germline. The CDR3 here is CASSRVGLVNNEQFF. The CDR3, as DNA: TGCGCCAGCAGCCGGGTGGGACTAGTTAACAATGAGCAGTTCTTC.

This clone appeared once. CDR3 protein: CASSLEGLAVSYNEQFF. The CDR3 DNA is TGTGCCAGCAGCTTAGAGGGACTAGCGGTTTCCTACAATGAGCAGTTCTTC. This chain connects TRBV11-3 to TRBJ2-1; 11 nucleotides agree with TRBD2. Trimming at V came to 0 bases and at J to 1 base, leaving 2 bases not matched to a gene. CDR3 length: 17 residues. CDR1 and CDR2 (germline): SGHNT, YENEEA.

This clone was counted only a few times. The rearrangement uses TRBV27 and TRBJ1-2, with TRBD1 matching over 10 bases. CDR1 is MNHEY and CDR2 is SMNVEV in the germline V gene (reference sequence). This CDR3 has 17 amino acids. V was pared by 5 bases and J by 2 bases, with 11 bases of the junction left unmatched. In DNA form, the CDR3 reads TGTGCCAGCAGTCCCAGACAGGGGGCGCCGGGGAACTATGGCTACACCTTC. This translates into CASSPRQGAPGNYGYTF.

The chain employs TRBV7-3 and TRBJ1-1, with D possibly TRBD1 on 5 matching bases. The CDR3 runs 13 residues. CDR1 is SGHTA and CDR2 is FQGTGA in the germline V gene. Trimming took 5 bases from V and 3 from J, leaving 10 bases between them. CDR3: CASSPQTDTEAFF. CDR3 sequence (DNA): TGTGCCAGCAGCCCACAGACAGACACTGAAGCTTTCTTT.

The rearrangement uses TRBV3-1 (or the pseudogene TRBV3-2) and TRBJ1-1; D is possibly TRBD1 (6 bases). V dropped 4 bases and J dropped 4 bases, with 16 bases sitting between them. The CDR3 length is 15 residues. The germline CDR1 and CDR2 sequences are LGHDT and YNNKEL (reference sequence). The CDR3 sequence is CASSLTGGLVTEAFF. In nucleotides, the CDR3 is TGTGCCAGCAGCCTAACCGGGGGGCTGGTCACTGAAGCTTTCTTT.

Comments on this clone: The same CDR3 also results from other DNA sequences found in this sample. The V and J genes are TRBV7-9 and TRBJ1-5; D is possibly TRBD1 (5 bases). V lost 5 bases to trimming and J lost 7 bases, with 12 bases between them. This CDR3 contains 13 residues. CDR1 is SEHNR, CDR2 FQNEAQ, per germline (reference sequence). The CDR3 protein is CASSLGGDQPQHF. The CDR3 DNA reads TGTGCCAGCAGCCTCGGGGGGGACCAGCCCCAGCATTTT. Filled out from reference TRBV7-9 and TRBJ1-5, the complete variable domain reads DTGVSQNPRHKITKRGQNVTFRCDPISEHNRLYWYRQTLGQGPEFLTYFQNEAQLEKSRLLSDRFSAERPKGSFSTLEIQRTEQGDSAMYLCASSLGGDQPQHFGDGTRLSIL.

V is TRBV30 and J is TRBJ1-2, with D perhaps TRBD1 (5 bases). This CDR3 contains 11 residues. Germline assignment: CDR1 GTSNPN and CDR2 SVGIG (reference sequence). The germline V and J ends were trimmed by 2 bases and 13 bases, with 14 bases remaining between them. CDR3 coding DNA: TGTGCCTGGAGTCCAGGGTCTAAACGCACCTTC. This gives the protein CAWSPGSKRTF.

The rearrangement uses TRBV15 and TRBJ2-1, with 7 nucleotides matching TRBD1. There are 17 residues in the CDR3. The ends lost 3 bases at V and 4 bases at J; junction bases unmatched: 12. CDR1 is LNHNV and CDR2 is YYDKDF in the germline V gene (reference sequence). The CDR3 DNA follows: TGTGCCACCAGCAGTGCCTATCTAGGGGGCCAATACAATGAGCAGTTCTTC. Protein product: CATSSAYLGGQYNEQFF.

CDR3 protein: CASSPTRVNYGYTF. The CDR3, as DNA: TGTGCCAGCAGCCCGACAAGAGTTAACTATGGCTACACCTTC. The chain joins TRBV7-2 to TRBJ1-2; D is ambiguous. This CDR3 is built from 14 residues. The germline CDR1 and CDR2 sequences are SGHTA and FQGNSA. The germline V and J ends were trimmed by 5 bases and 1 base, with 11 bases remaining between them. Full variable domain (outside the CDR3, taken from reference TRBV7-2 and TRBJ1-2): GAGVSQSPSNKVTEKGKDVELRCDPISGHTALYWYRQSLGQGLEFLIYFQGNSAPDKSGLPSDRFSAERTGGSVSTLTIQRTQQEDSAVYLCASSPTRVNYGYTFGSGTRLTVV.

This chain connects TRBV7-2 to TRBJ2-2, with TRBD1 matching over 8 bases. This CDR3 comprises 16 residues. Germline values: CDR1 SGHTA, CDR2 FQGNSA. J was trimmed by 2 bases and V by 6 bases; bases with no gene match: 8. CDR3 DNA: TGTGCCAGCAGTTCGCAGGGGGCTTACAACACCGGGGAGCTGTTTTTT. It translates to CASSSQGAYNTGELFF.

The V and J genes are TRBV19 and TRBJ1-4; 11 bases match TRBD1. Germline CDR1 reads LNHDA; CDR2 reads SQIVND (reference sequence). CDR3 size: 14 residues. J gave up 8 bases and V 9 bases, and 8 bases lay outside the gene matches. DNA of the CDR3: TGTGCCAGCACACCGGACAGGGGGCGGGAAAAACTGTTTTTT. This sequence encodes CASTPDRGREKLFF.

The chain joins TRBV7-8 to TRBJ1-2, with 7 positions matching TRBD1. Germline V lookup: CDR1 SGHVS, CDR2 FQNEAQ. CDR3 length: 17 residues. J was trimmed by 2 bases and V by 5 bases; bases with no gene match: 14. In nucleotides, the CDR3 is TGTGCCAGCAGCATCAACCGGGACAGATTTTTGAACTATGGCTACACCTTC. The encoded protein is CASSINRDRFLNYGYTF.

This chain links TRBV29-1 with TRBJ1-2, with D hard to call. This CDR3 has 13 amino acids. V shed 4 bases and J shed 5 bases, with 14 bases lying between them. Germline assignment: CDR1 SQVTM and CDR2 ANQGSEA. This CDR3 is CSVVDKGDYGYTF. The CDR3 DNA reads as TGCAGCGTTGTTGACAAGGGAGATTATGGCTACACCTTC.

This chain connects TRBV10-3 to TRBJ1-1, with 10 bases aligning to TRBD1. This CDR3 contains 14 residues. V lost 6 bases and J lost 4; bases outside the gene matches: 5. CDR1 and CDR2 from the germline V gene are ENHRY and SYGVKD. The chain's CDR3 is CAIRGTGDSTEAFF. Written as DNA, the CDR3 is TGTGCCATCAGGGGGACAGGGGATAGCACTGAAGCTTTCTTT.

The chain links TRBV9 to TRBJ2-7, with 9 bases matching TRBD2. Germline V gives CDR1 SGDLS, CDR2 YYNGEE. This CDR3 comprises 15 residues. The ends lost 4 bases at V and 2 bases at J; junction bases unmatched: 7. The CDR3 bases are TGTGCCAGCAGCTCAGGAGTAGCGGGGGCCTACGAGCAGTACTTC. Its translation: CASSSGVAGAYEQYF.

The chain recombines TRBV28 with TRBJ2-7; 10 nucleotides match TRBD2. Trimming removed 5 bases from V and 3 bases from J; junction bases left unmatched: 4. Per the germline V gene, CDR1 is MDHEN and CDR2 is SYDVKM. This CDR3 comprises 14 residues. The CDR3 DNA reads as TGTGCCAGCAGTCCCGGGACTAGCGACTACGAGCAGTACTTC. It codes for CASSPGTSDYEQYF.